The rows below give T cell receptor beta chains drawn from one sample of a study of blood T cell repertoires in COVID-19. Clones were read by immunoSEQ multiplex PCR, and TCRdb kept only the in-frame ones, dropping some. Of about 670,000 clones listed, approximately 90% were seen once; the top ten hold about 0.26%. Sequenced: peripheral blood. The origin of the receptors is a woman aged 18-35 years with acute or convalescent COVID-19. Each CDR3 is given with its conserved first and last residue.

V gene	J gene	CDR3 protein
TRBV29-1	TRBJ1-5	CSVDPGNGPQHF
TRBV12-3/TRBV12-4	TRBJ2-1	CASRDSLADEQFF
TRBV12-3/TRBV12-4	TRBJ1-4	CASTRDFKLFF
TRBV30	TRBJ2-3	CAWSSGGTDTQYF
TRBV3-1/TRBV3-2	TRBJ2-3	CASSLGLAGGPGTQYF
TRBV9	TRBJ2-1	CASSVGTSVNNEQFF
TRBV7-9	TRBJ1-5	CASSPGQRNQPQHF
TRBV9	TRBJ2-1	CASSAARENPYNEQFF
TRBV18	TRBJ1-2	CASSPLPVGGDGYTF
TRBV5-6	TRBJ1-6	CASTLRSSYNSPLHF
TRBV27	TRBJ1-2	CASSPQGIGYGYTF
TRBV5-6	TRBJ1-3	CASSLWDWLGGTIYF
TRBV3-1/TRBV3-2	TRBJ2-7	CASSQVRGAYEQYF
TRBV7-9	TRBJ1-2	CASSSQPGTGLNYGYTF
TRBV6-5	TRBJ1-1	CASSYSAGAGNTEAFF
TRBV5-5	TRBJ1-2	CASSSMTGTLWEYGYTF
TRBV2	TRBJ2-3	CASTTGTGPSDTQYF
TRBV2	TRBJ1-5	CASNVGNQPQHF
TRBV5-4	TRBJ2-3	CASSPGGGADTQYF
TRBV29-1	TRBJ2-1	CSGLGRNAKAYNEQFF
TRBV30	TRBJ1-1	CAWNEGNTEAFF
TRBV6-5	TRBJ2-7	CATKDGLAGDF
TRBV27	TRBJ2-7	CASSLLGGGSYEQYF
TRBV19	TRBJ2-7	CASSIFPRGGSEQYF
TRBV9	TRBJ2-1	CASSVEAWGVNEQFF
TRBV3-1/TRBV3-2	TRBJ1-6	CASSPGTGNSPLHF
TRBV24-1	TRBJ1-5	CATSDYGSNQPQHF
TRBV12-5	TRBJ1-5	CASGFSGQVFSQPQHF
TRBV29-1	TRBJ1-2	CSVATGTPKGYTF
TRBV13	TRBJ1-1	CASSRAYLNTEAFF
TRBV15	TRBJ2-7	CATSSNSDSGEQYF
TRBV4-1	TRBJ1-3	CASSHPGRGWPGNTIYF
TRBV5-1	TRBJ1-1	CASSLAWNTEAFF
TRBV11-1	TRBJ2-1	CASSLGGPGLSKFF
TRBV7-3	TRBJ1-1	CASSTQGNAEAFF
TRBV5-4	TRBJ1-6	CASSPIHAARNSPLHF
TRBV5-1	TRBJ2-3	CASSPIAGGAVDTQYF
TRBV3-1/TRBV3-2	TRBJ1-2	CASSQSGLYYGYTF
TRBV4-3	TRBJ2-1	CASSQDLAGGNNEQFF
TRBV11-3	TRBJ2-2	CASGTSGPTGELFF
TRBV27	TRBJ1-4	CASSLSVDIPKLFF
TRBV9	TRBJ2-3	CASSPRPDTQYF